The sequence of this TCR beta chain was determined in a study of kidney transplant recipient with SARS-CoV-2 infection. This clonotype was seen many times. TCRdb reprocessed the reads via MiXCR and lists one record per CDR3 protein. Of about 250,000 distinct CDR3 sequences listed, 25% to 35% are singletons. CDR1 is LNHDA and CDR2 is SQIVND in the germline V gene (reference sequence). Trimming stripped 5 bases from V and 2 bases from J, with 19 bases between. CDR3 length: 16 amino acids. This rearrangement joins TRBV19 to TRBJ2-7; TRBD2 might be the D (6 bases). The source material was a blood sample, sampled at baseline and on day 111 from a kidney transplant recipient. This TCR was sampled from a male patient aged 25-45 years who had COVID-19 and was a kidney transplant recipient. Part of the T cells may come from the graft donor. CDR3 sequence: CASSSSLSGETYEQYF. The CDR3 DNA follows: TGTGCCAGTAGTTCCTCTCTATCGGGAGAAACCTACGAGCAGTACTTC.